The present TCR beta chain was sequenced within a study of blood T cell repertoires in COVID-19. Study-wide context: The samples span acute and convalescent COVID-19 from the United States, Italy and Spain. PBMCs, B-cell-depleted T cells, or T cells provided the cDNA or gDNA that made up the material.

Germline lookup yields CDR1 SEHNR and CDR2 FQNEAQ (reference sequence). Trimming removed 4 bases at V and 7 bases at J, with 11 bases between. This CDR3 comprises 13 residues. Original handling: Amplification of reference gene primers was used by the study to estimate nucleated cell counts. Data came from immunoSEQ multiplex PCR; TCRdb stores just in-frame clones and leaves some out. V, J and clone size derive from that table, while D and trimming were established from the DNA sequence. The table includes over 250,000 clones, 75% to 90% detected once. The V gene is TRBV7-9, the J gene TRBJ2-1; D might be TRBD2 (5 bases). Source material: peripheral blood. The receptor's source is a woman between 65 and 79 years old with acute or convalescent COVID-19. In DNA, the CDR3 is TGTGCCAGCAGCTCCCTAGGGAGAAATGAGCAGTTCTTC. It encodes CASSSLGRNEQFF. Variable domain in full (rest from reference TRBV7-9 and TRBJ2-1): DTGVSQNPRHKITKRGQNVTFRCDPISEHNRLYWYRQTLGQGPEFLTYFQNEAQLEKSRLLSDRFSAERPKGSFSTLEIQRTEQGDSAMYLCASSSLGRNEQFFGPGTRLTVL.